A single sample is the source of the 20 T cell receptor beta chains below, sequenced in a study of blood T cell repertoires in COVID-19. Sequenced by immunoSEQ multiplex PCR; TCRdb stores in-frame clones only, minus some. The sample carries about 80,000 clones, approximately 88% recorded once. Sequencing used peripheral blood. The receptors come from a woman of 80 years or more with acute or convalescent COVID-19.

The V gene is TRBV7-3, the J gene TRBJ1-2; tentatively, D is TRBD1 (5 bases). V gave up 5 bases and J gave up 3 bases, with 10 bases separating them. The CDR3 runs 13 residues. Germline loops: CDR1 SGHTA, CDR2 FQGTGA. CDR3 in amino acids: CASSPGGDYGYTF. CDR3 nucleotide sequence: TGTGCCAGCAGCCCCGGGGGAGACTATGGCTACACCTTC.

In this sample, this clone turned up once. The chain has TRBV7-8 and TRBJ1-2; TRBD1 aligns across 10 bases. V lost 4 bases to trimming and J lost 3 bases; unmatched junction nucleotides: 5. Germline CDR1 SGHVS, CDR2 FQNEAQ. There are 15 residues in the CDR3. CDR3 sequence: CASSSPGTGDYGYTF. CDR3 in DNA: TGTGCCAGCAGCTCACCCGGGACAGGGGACTATGGCTACACCTTC.

The chain links TRBV18 to TRBJ2-5; 9 bases are a match to TRBD2. Per the germline V gene, CDR1 is KGHSH and CDR2 is LQKENI. V lost 5 bases to trimming and J lost 5 bases; unmatched junction nucleotides: 6. The CDR3 totals 14 residues. CDR3: CASSSSGSGETQYF. The CDR3 nucleotides read TGTGCCAGCTCAAGTAGCGGGAGTGGGGAGACCCAGTACTTC.

This sequence joins TRBV5-1 and TRBJ2-5; no firm D call. The V gene's germline CDR1 is SGHRS and CDR2 YFSETQ. V shed 4 bases and J shed 2 bases, with 12 bases lying between them. The CDR3 totals 14 residues. The CDR3 nucleotides read TGCGCCAGCAGCCCCCTGAGCCCTCAAGAGACCCAGTACTTC. Protein: CASSPLSPQETQYF. The whole variable domain, remainder taken from reference TRBV5-1 and TRBJ2-5, is KAGVTQTPRYLIKTRGQQVTLSCSPISGHRSVSWYQQTPGQGLQFLFEYFSETQRNKGNFPGRFSGRQFSNSRSEMNVSTLELGDSALYLCASSPLSPQETQYFGPGTRLLVL.

DNA of the CDR3: TGTGCCAGCAGCCTCACCCGGACAGGGAGCACCTTC. This gives the protein CASSLTRTGSTF. The V call is TRBV12-3 or TRBV12-4, the J call TRBJ1-2; TRBD1 matches at 8 bases. The V segment lost 6 bases and the J segment 13 bases; nucleotides outside the gene matches: 10. This CDR3 has 12 residues.

V and J are TRBV2 and TRBJ1-2; D might be TRBD1 (5 bases). The germline CDR1 and CDR2 sequences are SNHLY and FYNNEI. CDR3 length equals 11 residues. V was shortened by 4 bases and J by 8 bases, with 8 bases between the two germline ends. The CDR3 spells CASSVDTGYTF. CDR3 DNA: TGTGCCAGCAGTGTGGACACCGGCTACACCTTC. Drawing the rest from reference TRBV2 and TRBJ1-2, the complete variable domain is EPEVTQTPSHQVTQMGQEVILRCVPISNHLYFYWYRQILGQKVEFLVSFYNNEISEKSEIFDDQFSVERPDGSNFTLKIRSTKLEDSAMYFCASSVDTGYTFGSGTRLTVV.

V is TRBV5-4 and J is TRBJ2-3; TRBD1 might be the D (7 bases). V gave up 8 bases and J gave up 0 bases, with 16 bases separating them. Germline CDR1 SGHNT, CDR2 YYREEE (reference sequence). The CDR3 contains 15 residues. The CDR3: CASSRAGGSTDTQYF. As DNA, the CDR3 is TGTGCCAGTTCCCGGGCAGGGGGGAGCACAGATACGCAGTATTTT.

This chain links TRBV10-1 with TRBJ2-1, with 12 bases lining up with TRBD2. This CDR3 has 16 residues. Trimming took 8 bases from V and 3 from J; bases not matched to a gene: 8. Germline lookup yields CDR1 WNHNN and CDR2 SYGVQD (reference sequence). CDR3: CASPVRTSGIYNEQFF. The CDR3, as DNA: TGCGCCAGCCCAGTGAGGACTAGCGGGATCTACAATGAGCAGTTCTTC.

This clone was detected only a few times. The V call is TRBV7-2, the J call TRBJ2-2; D is uncertain. Germline CDR1 reads SGHTA; CDR2 reads FQGNSA. The CDR3 is made up of 12 amino acids. The ends were cut back, 5 bases at V and 8 bases at J, with 9 bases in the middle. In DNA form, the CDR3 reads TGTGCCAGCAGCCTACAGACAGGGGAGCTGTTTTTT. Translated, it gives CASSLQTGELFF. The complete variable domain, with remaining parts taken from reference TRBV7-2 and TRBJ2-2, reads GAGVSQSPSNKVTEKGKDVELRCDPISGHTALYWYRQSLGQGLEFLIYFQGNSAPDKSGLPSDRFSAERTGGSVSTLTIQRTQQEDSAVYLCASSLQTGELFFGEGSRLTVL.

The J gene is TRBJ2-2, the V gene TRBV18; D perhaps matches TRBD1 (6 bases). CDR1 and CDR2 from the germline V gene are KGHSH and LQKENI. Trimming took off 5 bases at V and 0 bases at J, with 13 bases between the two ends. This CDR3 spans 16 amino acids. CDR3 protein: CASSLGGTANTGELFF. The CDR3 DNA follows: TGTGCCAGCTCATTAGGGGGAACAGCGAACACCGGGGAGCTGTTTTTT.

This sequence joins TRBV25-1 and TRBJ2-2; weak D call: TRBD2 (6 bases). From germline, CDR1 is MGHDK and CDR2 SYGVNS. The CDR3 covers 15 residues. Trimming removed 6 bases from V and 4 bases from J, with 15 bases in between. In nucleotides, the CDR3 is TGTGCCAGCAGGAATGGAGGGGCGACCACCGGGGAGCTGTTTTTT. It is translated as CASRNGGATTGELFF.

This chain links TRBV4-1 with TRBJ2-5, with 7 bases fitting TRBD2. V was clipped by 4 bases and J by 4 bases; unmatched bases: 3. Germline values: CDR1 MGHRA, CDR2 YSYEKL. The CDR3 covers 13 residues. The chain's CDR3 is CASSLAGAETQYF. In DNA, the CDR3 is TGCGCCAGCAGCCTTGCGGGAGCAGAGACCCAGTACTTC.

V gene TRBV14 combines with J gene TRBJ1-5; D unclear. CDR1 is SGHDN and CDR2 is FVKESK in the germline V gene. The V end lost 0 bases, the J end lost 5 bases, and 17 bases lay between the germline ends. CDR3 length: 17 amino acids. This CDR3 reads CASSQDGRGVKDQPQHF. The CDR3 DNA is TGTGCCAGCAGCCAAGATGGGAGAGGTGTAAAGGATCAGCCCCAGCATTTT. The variable domain in full, with the rest retrieved from reference TRBV14 and TRBJ1-5, is EAGVTQFPSHSVIEKGQTVTLRCDPISGHDNLYWYRRVMGKEIKFLLHFVKESKQDESGMPNNRFLAERTGGTYSTLKVQPAELEDSGVYFCASSQDGRGVKDQPQHFGDGTRLSIL.

Only one count was recorded for this clone. The genes are TRBV6-5 and TRBJ1-5; D is unclear. V was pared by 9 bases and J by 2 bases, with 11 bases between. The CDR3 totals 13 residues. CDR1 is MNHEY, CDR2 SVGAGI, per germline. The CDR3 is CASVLMGNQPQHF. The CDR3 region has the DNA TGTGCCAGTGTACTAATGGGCAATCAGCCCCAGCATTTT.

The chain carries TRBV5-1 and TRBJ1-2; D remains ambiguous. Germline-derived CDR1 and CDR2 are SGHRS and YFSETQ. V lost 0 bases and J lost 5, with 11 bases in between. The CDR3 contains 14 residues. The CDR3 is CASSLGHTSYGYTF. The CDR3 nucleotides read TGCGCCAGCAGCTTGGGACACACCTCTTATGGCTACACCTTC.

This sequence joins TRBV9 and TRBJ2-5, with 9 bases aligning to TRBD1. With V trimmed by 0 bases and J by 6 bases, 12 bases remained unmatched. Per the germline V gene, CDR1 is SGDLS and CDR2 is YYNGEE. CDR3 length: 17 amino acids. CDR3 sequence reads: CASSVDPLQGARQTQYF. CDR3 nucleotide sequence: TGTGCCAGCAGCGTAGACCCGCTACAGGGGGCGAGGCAGACCCAGTACTTC.

This rearrangement joins TRBV6-5 to TRBJ1-1; D is ambiguous. Germline V gene data show CDR1 as MNHEY and CDR2 as SVGAGI. V was trimmed by 8 bases and J by 4 bases, leaving 11 bases between them. The CDR3 extends over 12 amino acids. The CDR3 nucleotides are TGTGCCAGCGGCGGGAGGGCCACTGAAGCTTTCTTT. It specifies CASGGRATEAFF.

This CDR3 reads CASSNGQSDNEKLFF. CDR3 DNA sequence: TGTGCCAGCAGCAATGGACAGAGCGATAATGAAAAACTGTTTTTT. The chain combines TRBV5-4 with TRBJ1-4; D may be TRBD1 (6 bases). In germline, CDR1 is SGHNT, CDR2 YYREEE (reference sequence). There are 15 residues in the CDR3. The V end lost 4 bases, the J end lost 4 bases, and 14 bases lay between the germline ends.

The chain is built from TRBV7-2 and TRBJ2-1; TRBD2 matches at 13 bases. V dropped 5 bases and J dropped 2; count of bases not matched to a gene: 6. The germline CDR1 and CDR2 sequences are SGHTA and FQGNSA. The CDR3 sequence is 17 residues long. CDR3 nucleotides: TGTGCCAGCAGCGGAAGGACTAGCGGGAGTGCCTACAATGAGCAGTTCTTC. As protein: CASSGRTSGSAYNEQFF.

This rearrangement joins TRBV19 to TRBJ1-5; D perhaps matches TRBD1 (6 bases). V was trimmed by 4 bases and J by 3 bases, leaving 10 bases between them. There are 14 residues in the CDR3. CDR1 and CDR2 (germline): LNHDA, SQIVND (reference sequence). CDR3 sequence (DNA): TGTGCCAGTAGTACAGGGGACCTCAATCAGCCCCAGCATTTT. Translation: CASSTGDLNQPQHF.